Described below is a single TCR beta chain sequence and its context. The table came from immunoSEQ multiplex PCR; TCRdb's copy has only in-frame clones and leaves some out. The table records about 82,000 clones, around 90% of them present only once. V lost 2 bases, J lost 2 bases, and 5 bases stayed unmatched. Germline-derived CDR1 and CDR2 are SGHTS and YDEGEE. CDR3 length equals 16 residues. These data are taken from a study of technical replicates of blood from a few donors. This rearrangement joins TRBV5-8 to TRBJ2-3; 10 bases fit TRBD2. The TCR was taken from a human donor in good health. Sequenced material: T cells isolated from PBMCs. The CDR3 DNA follows: TGTGCCAGCAGCTTAGTACTAGCGGGGAACACAGATACGCAGTATTTT. It specifies CASSLVLAGNTDTQYF.